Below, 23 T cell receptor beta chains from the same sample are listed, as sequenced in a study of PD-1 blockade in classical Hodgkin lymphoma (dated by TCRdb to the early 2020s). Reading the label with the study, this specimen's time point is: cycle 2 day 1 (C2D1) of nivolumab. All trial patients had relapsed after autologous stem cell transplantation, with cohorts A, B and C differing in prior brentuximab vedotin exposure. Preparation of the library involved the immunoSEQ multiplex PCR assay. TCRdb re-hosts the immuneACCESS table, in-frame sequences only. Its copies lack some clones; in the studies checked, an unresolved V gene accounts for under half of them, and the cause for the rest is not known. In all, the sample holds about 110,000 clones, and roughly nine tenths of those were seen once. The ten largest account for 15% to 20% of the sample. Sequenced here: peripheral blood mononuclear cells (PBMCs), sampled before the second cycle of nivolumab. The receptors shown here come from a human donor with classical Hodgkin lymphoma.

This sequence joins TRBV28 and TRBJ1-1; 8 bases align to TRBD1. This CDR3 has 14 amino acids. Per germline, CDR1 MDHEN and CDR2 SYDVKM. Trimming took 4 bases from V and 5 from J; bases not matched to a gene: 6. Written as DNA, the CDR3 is TGTGCCAGCAGTTCAGGGGGCGGGGAAACTGAAGCTTTCTTT. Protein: CASSSGGGETEAFF. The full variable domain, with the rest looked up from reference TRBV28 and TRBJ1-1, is DVKVTQSSRYLVKRTGEKVFLECVQDMDHENMFWYRQDPGLGLRLIYFSYDVKMKEKGDIPEGYSVSREKKERFSLILESASTNQTSMYLCASSSGGGETEAFFGQGTRLTVV.

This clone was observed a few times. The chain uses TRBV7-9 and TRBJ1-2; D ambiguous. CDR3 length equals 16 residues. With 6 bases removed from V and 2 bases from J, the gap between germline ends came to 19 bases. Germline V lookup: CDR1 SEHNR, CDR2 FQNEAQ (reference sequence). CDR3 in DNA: TGTGCCAGCAGAAAAAACGGCGGCAGTTACAACTATGGCTACACCTTC. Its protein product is CASRKNGGSYNYGYTF.

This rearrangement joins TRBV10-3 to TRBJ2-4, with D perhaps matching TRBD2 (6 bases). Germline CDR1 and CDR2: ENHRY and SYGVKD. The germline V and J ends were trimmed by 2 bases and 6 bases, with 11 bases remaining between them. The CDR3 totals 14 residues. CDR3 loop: CAISEEGLSNIQYF. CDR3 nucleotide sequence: TGTGCCATCAGTGAGGAGGGACTGTCAAACATTCAGTACTTC.

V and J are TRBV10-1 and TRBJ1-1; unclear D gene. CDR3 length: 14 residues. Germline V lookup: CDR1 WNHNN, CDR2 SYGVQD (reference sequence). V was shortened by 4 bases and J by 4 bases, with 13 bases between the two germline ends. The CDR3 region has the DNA TGCGCCAGCAGTGCGTTAAGGGAGTTCACTGAAGCTTTCTTT. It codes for CASSALREFTEAFF.

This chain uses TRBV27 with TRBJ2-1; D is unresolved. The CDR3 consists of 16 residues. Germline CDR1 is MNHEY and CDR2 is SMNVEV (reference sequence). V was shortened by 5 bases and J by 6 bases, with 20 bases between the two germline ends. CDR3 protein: CASSMIGRTYGNEQFF. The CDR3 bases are TGTGCCAGCAGTATGATTGGGCGAACCTACGGCAATGAGCAGTTCTTC.

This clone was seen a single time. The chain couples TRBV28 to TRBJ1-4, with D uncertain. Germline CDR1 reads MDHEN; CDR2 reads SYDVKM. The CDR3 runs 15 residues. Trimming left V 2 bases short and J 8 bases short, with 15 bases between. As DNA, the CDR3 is TGTGCCAGCAGTTTAGGTCGCCTACAGTCAGAAAAACTGTTTTTT. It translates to CASSLGRLQSEKLFF.

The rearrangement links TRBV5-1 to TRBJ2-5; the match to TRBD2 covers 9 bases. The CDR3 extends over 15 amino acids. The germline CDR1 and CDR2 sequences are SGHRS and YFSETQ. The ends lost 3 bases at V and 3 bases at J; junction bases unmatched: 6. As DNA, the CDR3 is TGCGCCAGCAGCTCGGGACTAGCTATAGAAGAGACCCAGTACTTC. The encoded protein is CASSSGLAIEETQYF.

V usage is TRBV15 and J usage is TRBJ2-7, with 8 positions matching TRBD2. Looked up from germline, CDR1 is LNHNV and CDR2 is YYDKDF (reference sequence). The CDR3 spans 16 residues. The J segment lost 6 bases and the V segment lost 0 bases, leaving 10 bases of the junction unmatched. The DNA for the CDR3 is TGTGCCACCAGCAGAGATATCCCAGCGGGAGTGGTCGAGCAGTACTTC. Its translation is CATSRDIPAGVVEQYF.

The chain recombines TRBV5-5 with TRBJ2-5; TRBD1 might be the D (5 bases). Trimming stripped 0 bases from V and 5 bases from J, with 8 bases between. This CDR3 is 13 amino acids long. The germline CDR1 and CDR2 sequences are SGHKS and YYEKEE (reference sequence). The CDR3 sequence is CASSLAGYETQYF. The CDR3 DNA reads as TGTGCCAGCAGCTTGGCAGGGTATGAGACCCAGTACTTC. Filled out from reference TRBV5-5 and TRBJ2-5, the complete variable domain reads DAGVTQSPTHLIKTRGQQVTLRCSPISGHKSVSWYQQVLGQGPQFIFQYYEKEERGRGNFPDRFSARQFPNYSSELNVNALLLGDSALYLCASSLAGYETQYFGPGTRLLVL.

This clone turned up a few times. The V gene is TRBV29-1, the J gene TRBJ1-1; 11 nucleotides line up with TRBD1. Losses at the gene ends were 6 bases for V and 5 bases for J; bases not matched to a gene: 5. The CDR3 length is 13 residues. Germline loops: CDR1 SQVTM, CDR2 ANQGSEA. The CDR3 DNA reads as TGCAGCGTCTCGGGACAGGGGGGGACTGAAGCTTTCTTT. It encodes CSVSGQGGTEAFF.

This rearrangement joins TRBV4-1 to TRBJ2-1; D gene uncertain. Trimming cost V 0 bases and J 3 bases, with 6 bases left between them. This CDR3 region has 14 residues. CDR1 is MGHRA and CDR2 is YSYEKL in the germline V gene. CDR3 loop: CASSQEGVYNEQFF. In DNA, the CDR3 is TGCGCCAGCAGCCAAGAGGGCGTCTACAATGAGCAGTTCTTC.

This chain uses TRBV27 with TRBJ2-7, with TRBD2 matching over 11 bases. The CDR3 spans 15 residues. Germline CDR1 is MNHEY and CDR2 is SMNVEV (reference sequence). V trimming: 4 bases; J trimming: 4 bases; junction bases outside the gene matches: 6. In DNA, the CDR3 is TGTGCCAGCAGTTCACCTAGCGGGAGGCAGTACGAGCAGTACTTC. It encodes CASSSPSGRQYEQYF.

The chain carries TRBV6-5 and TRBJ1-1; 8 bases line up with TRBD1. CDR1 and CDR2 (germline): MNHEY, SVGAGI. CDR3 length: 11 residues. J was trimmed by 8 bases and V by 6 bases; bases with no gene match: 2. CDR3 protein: CASRQGAEAFF. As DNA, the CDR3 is TGTGCCAGCAGGCAGGGGGCGGAAGCTTTCTTT.

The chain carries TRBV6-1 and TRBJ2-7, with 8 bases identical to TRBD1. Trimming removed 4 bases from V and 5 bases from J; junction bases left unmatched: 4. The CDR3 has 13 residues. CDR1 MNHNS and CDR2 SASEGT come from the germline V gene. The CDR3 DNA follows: TGTGCCAGCAGTGCGGACAGGGAACACGAGCAGTACTTC. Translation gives CASSADREHEQYF.

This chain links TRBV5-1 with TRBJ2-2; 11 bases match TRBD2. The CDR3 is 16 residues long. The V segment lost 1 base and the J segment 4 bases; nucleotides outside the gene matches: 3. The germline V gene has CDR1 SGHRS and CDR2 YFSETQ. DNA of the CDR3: TGCGCCAGCAGCTTGACTAGCGGGAGTCGCACCGGGGAGCTGTTTTTT. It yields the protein CASSLTSGSRTGELFF.

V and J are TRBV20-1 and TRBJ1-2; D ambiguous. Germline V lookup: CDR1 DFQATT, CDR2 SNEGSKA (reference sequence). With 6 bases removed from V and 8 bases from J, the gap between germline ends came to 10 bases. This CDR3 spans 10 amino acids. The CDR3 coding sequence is TGCAGTGCAGCAGGAATCGGCTACACCTTC. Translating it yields CSAAGIGYTF.

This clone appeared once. CDR3 sequence: CATSSTGMSYEQYF. The CDR3 DNA sequence: TGTGCCACCAGCAGTACAGGGATGTCCTACGAGCAGTACTTC. V gene TRBV15 combines with J gene TRBJ2-7; perhaps TRBD1 as D (6 bases). Germline CDR1 LNHNV, CDR2 YYDKDF (reference sequence). Between the trimmed V and J ends, which lost 3 bases and 1 base, there was a span of 10 bases. The CDR3 has 14 residues.

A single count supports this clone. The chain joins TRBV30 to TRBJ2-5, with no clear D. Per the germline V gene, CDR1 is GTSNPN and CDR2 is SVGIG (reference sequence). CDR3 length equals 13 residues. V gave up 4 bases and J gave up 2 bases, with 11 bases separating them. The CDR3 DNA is TGTGCCTGGACCGGAAGAACACAAGAGACCCAGTACTTC. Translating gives CAWTGRTQETQYF.

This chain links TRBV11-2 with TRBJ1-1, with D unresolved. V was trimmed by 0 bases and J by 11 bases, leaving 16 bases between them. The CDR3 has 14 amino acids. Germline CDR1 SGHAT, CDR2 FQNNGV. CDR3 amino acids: CASSLDFGKGRAFF. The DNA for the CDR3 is TGTGCCAGCAGCTTAGATTTCGGCAAGGGTCGGGCTTTCTTT.

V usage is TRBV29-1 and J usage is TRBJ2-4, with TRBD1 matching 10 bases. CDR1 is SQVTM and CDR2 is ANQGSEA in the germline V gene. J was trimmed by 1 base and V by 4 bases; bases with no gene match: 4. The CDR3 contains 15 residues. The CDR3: CSVGGQGIAKNIQYF. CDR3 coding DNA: TGCAGCGTTGGGGGACAGGGGATCGCCAAAAACATTCAGTACTTC. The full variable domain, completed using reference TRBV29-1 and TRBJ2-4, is SAVISQKPSRDICQRGTSLTIQCQVDSQVTMMFWYRQQPGQSLTLIATANQGSEATYESGFVIDKFPISRPNLTFSTLTVSNMSPEDSSIYLCSVGGQGIAKNIQYFGAGTRLSVL.

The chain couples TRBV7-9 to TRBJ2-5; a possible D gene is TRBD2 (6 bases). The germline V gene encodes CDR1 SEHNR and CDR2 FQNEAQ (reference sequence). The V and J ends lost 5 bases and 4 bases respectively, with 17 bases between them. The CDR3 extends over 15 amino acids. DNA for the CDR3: TGTGCCAGCAGCCCCCCCCAGGAGGGACGAGAGACCCAGTACTTC. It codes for CASSPPQEGRETQYF.

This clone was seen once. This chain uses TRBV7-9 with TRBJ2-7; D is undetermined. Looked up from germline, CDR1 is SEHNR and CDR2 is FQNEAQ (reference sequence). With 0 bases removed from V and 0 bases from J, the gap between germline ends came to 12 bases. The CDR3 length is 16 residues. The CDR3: CASSLAHEVSSYEQYF. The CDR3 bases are TGTGCCAGCAGCTTAGCGCATGAGGTCAGCTCCTACGAGCAGTACTTC.

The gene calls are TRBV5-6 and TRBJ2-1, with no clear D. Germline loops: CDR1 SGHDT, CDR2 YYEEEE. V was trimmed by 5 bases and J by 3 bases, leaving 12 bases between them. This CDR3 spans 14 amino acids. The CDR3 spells CASSPFRGYNEQFF. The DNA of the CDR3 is TGTGCCAGCAGTCCCTTTCGAGGCTACAATGAGCAGTTCTTC.